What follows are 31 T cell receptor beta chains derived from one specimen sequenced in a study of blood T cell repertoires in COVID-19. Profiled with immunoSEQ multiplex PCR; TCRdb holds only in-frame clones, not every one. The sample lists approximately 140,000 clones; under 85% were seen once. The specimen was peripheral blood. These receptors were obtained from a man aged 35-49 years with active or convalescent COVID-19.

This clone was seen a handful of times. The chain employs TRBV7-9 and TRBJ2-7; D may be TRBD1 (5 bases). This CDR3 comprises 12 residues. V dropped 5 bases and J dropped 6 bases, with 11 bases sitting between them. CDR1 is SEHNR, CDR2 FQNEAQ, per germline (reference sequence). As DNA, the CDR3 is TGTGCCAGCAGCCAAGACAGTACCGAGCAGTACTTC. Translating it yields CASSQDSTEQYF.

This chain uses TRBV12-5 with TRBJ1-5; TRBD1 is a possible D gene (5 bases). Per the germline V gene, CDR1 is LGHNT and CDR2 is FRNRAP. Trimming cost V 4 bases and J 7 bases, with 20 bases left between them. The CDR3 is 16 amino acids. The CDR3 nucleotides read TGTGCTAGTGGTTCCCCGGGAGGGGATCGGGCACAGCCCCAGCATTTT. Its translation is CASGSPGGDRAQPQHF.

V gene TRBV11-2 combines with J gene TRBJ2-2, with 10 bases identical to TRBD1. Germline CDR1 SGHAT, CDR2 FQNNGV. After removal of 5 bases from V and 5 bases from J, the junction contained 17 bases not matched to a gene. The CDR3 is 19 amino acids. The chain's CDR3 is CASSPTNLGTGVDTGELFF. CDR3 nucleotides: TGTGCCAGCAGCCCCACCAACCTCGGGACAGGGGTTGATACCGGGGAGCTGTTTTTT. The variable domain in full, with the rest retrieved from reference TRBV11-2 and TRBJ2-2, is EAGVAQSPRYKIIEKRQSVAFWCNPISGHATLYWYQQILGQGPKLLIQFQNNGVVDDSQLPKDRFSAERLKGVDSTLKIQPAKLEDSAVYLCASSPTNLGTGVDTGELFFGEGSRLTVL.

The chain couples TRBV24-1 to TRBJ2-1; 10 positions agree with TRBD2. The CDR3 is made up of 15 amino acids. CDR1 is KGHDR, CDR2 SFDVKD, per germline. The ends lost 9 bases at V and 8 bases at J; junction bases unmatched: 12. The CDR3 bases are TGTGCCACCGGATATAGCGGGGGGACTAGCGATGAGCAGTTCTTC. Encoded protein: CATGYSGGTSDEQFF.

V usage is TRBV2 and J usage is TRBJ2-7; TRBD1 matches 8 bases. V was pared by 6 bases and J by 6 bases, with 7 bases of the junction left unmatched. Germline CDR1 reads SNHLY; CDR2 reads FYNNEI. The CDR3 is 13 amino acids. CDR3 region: CASRDRAVTEQYF. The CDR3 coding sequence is TGTGCCAGCAGGGACAGGGCGGTGACCGAGCAGTACTTC.

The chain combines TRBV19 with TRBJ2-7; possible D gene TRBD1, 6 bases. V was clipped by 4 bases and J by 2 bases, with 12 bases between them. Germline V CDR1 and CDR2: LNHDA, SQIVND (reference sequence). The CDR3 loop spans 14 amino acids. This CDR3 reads CASSTPQGPYEQYF. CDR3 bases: TGTGCCAGTAGTACCCCACAGGGCCCCTACGAGCAGTACTTC.

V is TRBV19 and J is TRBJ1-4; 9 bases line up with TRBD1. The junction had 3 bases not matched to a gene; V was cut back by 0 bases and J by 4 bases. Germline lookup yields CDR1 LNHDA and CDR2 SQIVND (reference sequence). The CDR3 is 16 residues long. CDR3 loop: CASSIDGTGNNEKLFF. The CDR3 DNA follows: TGTGCCAGTAGTATAGACGGGACAGGGAATAATGAAAAACTGTTTTTT.

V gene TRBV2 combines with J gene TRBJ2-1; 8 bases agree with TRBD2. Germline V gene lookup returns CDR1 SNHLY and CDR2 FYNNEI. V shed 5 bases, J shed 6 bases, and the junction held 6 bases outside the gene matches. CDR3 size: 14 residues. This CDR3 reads CASSLAGRGNEQFF. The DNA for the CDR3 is TGTGCCAGCAGTTTAGCGGGGAGGGGCAATGAGCAGTTCTTC.

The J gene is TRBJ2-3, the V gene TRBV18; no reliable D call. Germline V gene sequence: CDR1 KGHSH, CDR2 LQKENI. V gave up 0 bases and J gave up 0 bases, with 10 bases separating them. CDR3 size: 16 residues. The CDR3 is CASSPPNPASTDTQYF. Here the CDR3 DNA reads TGTGCCAGCTCACCACCGAATCCCGCGAGCACAGATACGCAGTATTTT.

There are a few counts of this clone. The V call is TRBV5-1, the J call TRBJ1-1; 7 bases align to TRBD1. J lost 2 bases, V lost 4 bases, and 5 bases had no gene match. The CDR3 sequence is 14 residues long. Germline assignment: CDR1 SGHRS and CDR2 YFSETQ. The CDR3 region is CASSGTALNTEAFF. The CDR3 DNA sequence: TGCGCCAGCAGCGGGACAGCCCTAAACACTGAAGCTTTCTTT.

CDR3 nucleotide sequence: TGTGCCAGCAGCTCGCAAACTCAGGGTAAGGTGGTCTACGAGCAGTACTTC. Amino acid sequence: CASSSQTQGKVVYEQYF. The J gene is TRBJ2-7, the V gene TRBV21-1; TRBD1, as called in the table, went unchecked against the DNA. TRBV21-1 corresponds to a pseudogene. This CDR3 region has 17 residues.

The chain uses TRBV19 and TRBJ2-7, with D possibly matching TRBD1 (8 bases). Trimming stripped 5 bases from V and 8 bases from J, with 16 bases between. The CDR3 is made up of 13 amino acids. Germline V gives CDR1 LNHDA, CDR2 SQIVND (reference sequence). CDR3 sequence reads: CASSGGDRSQQYF. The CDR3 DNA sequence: TGTGCCAGTAGTGGGGGGGACAGGAGTCAGCAGTACTTC.

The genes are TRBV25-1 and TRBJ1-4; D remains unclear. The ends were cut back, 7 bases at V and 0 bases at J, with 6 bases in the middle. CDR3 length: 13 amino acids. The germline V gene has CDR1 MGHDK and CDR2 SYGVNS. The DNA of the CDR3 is TGTGCCAGCAATCGCGCAACTAATGAAAAACTGTTTTTT. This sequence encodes CASNRATNEKLFF.

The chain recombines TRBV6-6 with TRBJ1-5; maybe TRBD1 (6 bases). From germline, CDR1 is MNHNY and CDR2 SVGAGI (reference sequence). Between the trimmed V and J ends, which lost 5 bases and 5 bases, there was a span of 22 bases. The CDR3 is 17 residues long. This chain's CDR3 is CASSPTSGTFYDQPQHF. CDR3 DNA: TGTGCCAGCAGTCCCACCTCCGGGACATTTTATGATCAGCCCCAGCATTTT.

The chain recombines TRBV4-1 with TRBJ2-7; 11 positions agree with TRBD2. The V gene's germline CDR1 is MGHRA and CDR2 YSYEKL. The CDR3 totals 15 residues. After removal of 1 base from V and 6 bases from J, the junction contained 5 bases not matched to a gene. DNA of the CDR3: TGCGCCAGCAGCCAAGTTAGCGGGGGGGGTATCGAGCAGTACTTC. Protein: CASSQVSGGGIEQYF.

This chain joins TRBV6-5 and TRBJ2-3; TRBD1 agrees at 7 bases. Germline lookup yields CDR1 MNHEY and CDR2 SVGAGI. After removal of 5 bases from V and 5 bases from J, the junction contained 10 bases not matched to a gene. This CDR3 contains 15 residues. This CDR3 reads CASSQQGESRDTQYF. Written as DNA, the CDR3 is TGTGCCAGCAGTCAGCAGGGGGAAAGTAGAGATACGCAGTATTTT.

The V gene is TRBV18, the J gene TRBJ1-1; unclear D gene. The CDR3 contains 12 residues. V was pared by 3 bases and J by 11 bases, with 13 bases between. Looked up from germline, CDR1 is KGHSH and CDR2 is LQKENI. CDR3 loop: CASSPQVIEAFF. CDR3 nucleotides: TGTGCCAGCTCACCTCAGGTAATTGAGGCTTTCTTT.

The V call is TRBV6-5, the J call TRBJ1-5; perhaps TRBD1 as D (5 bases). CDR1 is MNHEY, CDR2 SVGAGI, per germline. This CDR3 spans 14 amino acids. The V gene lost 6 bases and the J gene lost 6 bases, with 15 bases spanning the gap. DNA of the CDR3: TGTGCCAGCAGCACCTGGGGGGGAAGTCAGCCCCAGCATTTT. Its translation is CASSTWGGSQPQHF.

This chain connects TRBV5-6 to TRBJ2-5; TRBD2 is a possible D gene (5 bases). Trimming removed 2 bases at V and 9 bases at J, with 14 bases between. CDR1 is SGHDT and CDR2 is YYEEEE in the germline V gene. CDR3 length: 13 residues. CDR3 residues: CASSLNSGSSQYF. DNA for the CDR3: TGTGCCAGCAGCTTAAATTCGGGATCGTCCCAGTACTTC. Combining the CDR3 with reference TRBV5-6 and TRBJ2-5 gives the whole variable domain DAGVTQSPTHLIKTRGQQVTLRCSPKSGHDTVSWYQQALGQGPQFIFQYYEEEERQRGNFPDRFSGHQFPNYSSELNVNALLLGDSALYLCASSLNSGSSQYFGPGTRLLVL.

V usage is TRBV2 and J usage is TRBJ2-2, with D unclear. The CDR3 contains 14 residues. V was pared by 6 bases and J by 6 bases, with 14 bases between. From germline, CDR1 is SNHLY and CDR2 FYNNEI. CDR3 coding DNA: TGTGCCAGCAGGGTAGCCTTACGGCCCGGGGAGCTGTTTTTT. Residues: CASRVALRPGELFF.

CDR3 DNA sequence: TGTGCCTACAGGGTGGGGAACACCGGGGAGCTGTTTTTT. Translation: CAYRVGNTGELFF. This chain uses TRBV30 with TRBJ2-2; perhaps TRBD1 as D (6 bases). This CDR3 is built from 13 residues. Trimming stripped 7 bases from V and 1 base from J, with 10 bases between. Germline loops: CDR1 GTSNPN, CDR2 SVGIG (reference sequence).

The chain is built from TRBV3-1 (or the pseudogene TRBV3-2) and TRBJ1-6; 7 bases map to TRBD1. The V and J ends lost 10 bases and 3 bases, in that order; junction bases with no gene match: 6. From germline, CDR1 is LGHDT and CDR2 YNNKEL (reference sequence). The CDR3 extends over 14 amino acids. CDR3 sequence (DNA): TGTGCCACCAGGGGGGCAGACTATAATTCACCCCTCCACTTT. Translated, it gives CATRGADYNSPLHF.

The chain's CDR3 is CASSQDSTSGVIGNIQYF. CDR3 DNA sequence: TGCGCCAGCAGCCAAGATAGTACCTCAGGGGTTATCGGGAACATTCAGTACTTC. V gene TRBV4-3 combines with J gene TRBJ2-4, with D possibly being TRBD1 (6 bases). The CDR3 sequence is 18 residues long. CDR1 and CDR2 from the germline V gene are LGHNA and YSLEER. The V end was cut by 0 bases, the J end by 7 bases, with 22 bases between.

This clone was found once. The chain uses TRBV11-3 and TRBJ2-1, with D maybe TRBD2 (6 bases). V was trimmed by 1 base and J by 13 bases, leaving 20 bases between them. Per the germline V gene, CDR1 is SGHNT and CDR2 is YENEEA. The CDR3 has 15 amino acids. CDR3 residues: CASSLALGGTAPQFF. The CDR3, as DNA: TGTGCCAGCAGCTTAGCCCTGGGGGGAACAGCCCCACAGTTCTTC.

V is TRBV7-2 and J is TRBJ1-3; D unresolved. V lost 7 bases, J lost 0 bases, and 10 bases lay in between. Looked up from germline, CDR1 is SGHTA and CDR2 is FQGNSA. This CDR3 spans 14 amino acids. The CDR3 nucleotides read TGTGCCAGCACTGGGAGAAACTCTGGAAACACCATATATTTT. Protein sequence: CASTGRNSGNTIYF.

The DNA of the CDR3 is TGTGCCATCAGTGAGAAGGGACAGGCAGGTCAGCCCCAGCATTTT. Its protein is CAISEKGQAGQPQHF. The chain combines TRBV10-3 with TRBJ1-5, with 8 positions matching TRBD1. Germline CDR1 is ENHRY and CDR2 is SYGVKD. CDR3 size: 15 residues. With V trimmed by 2 bases and J by 6 bases, 6 bases remained unmatched.

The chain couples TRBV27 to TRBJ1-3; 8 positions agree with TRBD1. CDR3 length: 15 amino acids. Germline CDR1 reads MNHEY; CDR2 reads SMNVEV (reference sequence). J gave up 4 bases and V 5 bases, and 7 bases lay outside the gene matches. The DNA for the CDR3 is TGTGCCAGCAGTCGCGGCAGGGGGCAAGGAAACACCATATATTTT. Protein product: CASSRGRGQGNTIYF.

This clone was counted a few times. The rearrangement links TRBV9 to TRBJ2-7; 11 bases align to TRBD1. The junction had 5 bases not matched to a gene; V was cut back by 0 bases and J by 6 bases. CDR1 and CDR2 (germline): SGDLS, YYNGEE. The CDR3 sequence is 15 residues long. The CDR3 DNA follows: TGTGCCAGCAGCGTAGCTTCGGGACAGGGGGTCGAGCAGTACTTC. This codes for CASSVASGQGVEQYF.

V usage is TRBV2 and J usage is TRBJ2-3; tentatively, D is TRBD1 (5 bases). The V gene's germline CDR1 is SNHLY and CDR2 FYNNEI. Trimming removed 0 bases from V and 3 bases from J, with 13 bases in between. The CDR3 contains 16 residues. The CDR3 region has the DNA TGTGCCAGCAGTGAAGCGCAAAGCCCAGGGACAGATACGCAGTATTTT. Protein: CASSEAQSPGTDTQYF.

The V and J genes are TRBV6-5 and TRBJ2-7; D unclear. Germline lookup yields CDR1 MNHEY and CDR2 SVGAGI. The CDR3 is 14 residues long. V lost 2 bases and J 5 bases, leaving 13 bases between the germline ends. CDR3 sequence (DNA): TGTGCCAGCAGTTACCCAGAAACAGAGAACGAGCAGTACTTC. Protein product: CASSYPETENEQYF.

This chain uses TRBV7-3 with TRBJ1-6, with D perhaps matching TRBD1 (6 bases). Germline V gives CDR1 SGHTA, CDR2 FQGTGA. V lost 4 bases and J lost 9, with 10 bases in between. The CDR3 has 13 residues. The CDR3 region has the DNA TGTGCCAGCAGCTCATCAGGGGTTTCACCCCTCCACTTT. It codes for CASSSSGVSPLHF.